This TCR beta chain comes out of a study of blood T cell repertoires in COVID-19. CDR1 and CDR2 from the germline V gene are GTSNPN and SVGIG (reference sequence). V lost 7 bases to trimming and J lost 0 bases, with 16 bases between them. The CDR3 spans 15 residues. Using immunoSEQ multiplex PCR, the repertoire was profiled, and TCRdb retains in-frame clones only, with some absent. Of hundreds of thousands of clones listed, around 87% were seen once; the top ten hold around 3%. This receptor was identified in a man aged 60 to 69 with acute or convalescent COVID-19. The chain recombines TRBV30 with TRBJ1-3; the D gene is possibly TRBD1 (6 bases). Sequenced: peripheral blood. The CDR3 protein is CASLGHLSSGNTIYF. CDR3 DNA sequence: TGTGCCTCCCTGGGACATCTGAGCTCTGGAAACACCATATATTTT.